The 31 T cell receptor beta chains presented below share a single source sample, sequenced in a study of CD8+ T cells in alopecia areata. Extraction of RNA preceded its reverse transcription into cDNA, which served as the sequencing template. TCRdb keeps only in-frame clones here, not all; method: immunoSEQ multiplex PCR. This table holds 90,000 to 120,000 clones, 84% found once. As for treatment: oral pan-JAK inhibitor, 5-10 mg twice daily. Sequencing used CD8+ T cells sorted from blood, obtained at week 24, from a patient treated with tofacitinib. The source is a human donor with alopecia areata.

The chain has TRBV4-1 and TRBJ2-3, with D possibly matching TRBD1 (6 bases). The CDR3 is 16 residues long. The germline V gene has CDR1 MGHRA and CDR2 YSYEKL. Between the trimmed V and J ends, which lost 3 bases and 0 bases, there was a span of 13 bases. The CDR3 spells CASSHYRESSTDTQYF. CDR3 nucleotides: TGCGCCAGCAGCCATTACAGGGAGTCTAGCACAGATACGCAGTATTTT.

The chain uses TRBV5-1 and TRBJ2-7, with TRBD1 matching over 9 bases. Germline loops: CDR1 SGHRS, CDR2 YFSETQ. V lost 4 bases to trimming and J lost 2 bases; unmatched junction nucleotides: 4. The CDR3 has 14 amino acids. CDR3 residues: CASSHGQGTYEQYF. CDR3 nucleotide sequence: TGCGCCAGCAGCCACGGACAGGGGACCTACGAGCAGTACTTC. Using reference TRBV5-1 and TRBJ2-7 for the parts outside the CDR3, the full variable domain is KAGVTQTPRYLIKTRGQQVTLSCSPISGHRSVSWYQQTPGQGLQFLFEYFSETQRNKGNFPGRFSGRQFSNSRSEMNVSTLELGDSALYLCASSHGQGTYEQYFGPGTRLTVT.

This clone was observed once. The rearrangement links TRBV11-3 to TRBJ2-7, with a tentative D call TRBD1 (7 bases). Trimming removed 5 bases from V and 3 bases from J, with 14 bases in between. The V gene's germline CDR1 is SGHNT and CDR2 YENEEA. This CDR3 spans 14 amino acids. The CDR3 spells CASSAQGEVYEQYF. The CDR3 nucleotides read TGTGCCAGCAGCGCGCAGGGGGAGGTCTACGAGCAGTACTTC.

CDR3 nucleotides: TGTGCCAGCAGCTTGGGATGGGGCACTGAAGCTTTCTTT. This sequence encodes CASSLGWGTEAFF. This rearrangement joins TRBV5-8 to TRBJ1-1; D not resolved. V shed 0 bases and J shed 4 bases, with 7 bases lying between them. The germline V gene has CDR1 SGHTS and CDR2 YDEGEE. This CDR3 is 13 amino acids long.

Remarks on this clone: The sample holds other DNA sequences that translate to the same CDR3. The V call is TRBV9, the J call TRBJ2-7; 11 bases line up with TRBD1. This CDR3 spans 14 amino acids. The junction had 2 bases not matched to a gene; V was cut back by 3 bases and J by 3 bases. Germline V CDR1 and CDR2: SGDLS, YYNGEE. CDR3 residues: CASSAGTGGYEQYF. The CDR3 nucleotides are TGTGCCAGCAGCGCCGGGACAGGGGGCTACGAGCAGTACTTC.

The J gene is TRBJ2-1, the V gene TRBV29-1, with D tentatively TRBD2 (5 bases). Germline CDR1 is SQVTM and CDR2 is ANQGSEA. The CDR3 has 16 amino acids. Trimming took off 0 bases at V and 4 bases at J, with 16 bases between the two ends. The CDR3 DNA is TGCAGCGTTGAAGATCGGCCCTTGAGGGCATACAATGAGCAGTTCTTC. Its protein is CSVEDRPLRAYNEQFF.

The chain couples TRBV2 to TRBJ2-3, with 14 positions matching TRBD2. V dropped 3 bases and J dropped 2; count of bases not matched to a gene: 1. The CDR3 totals 16 residues. Germline V lookup: CDR1 SNHLY, CDR2 FYNNEI. CDR3 sequence (DNA): TGTGCCAGCAGTGAGGGACTAGCGGGGGTCACAGATACGCAGTATTTT. It is translated as CASSEGLAGVTDTQYF.

This chain links TRBV5-6 with TRBJ1-1; 10 bases line up with TRBD1. There are 15 residues in the CDR3. The junction had 3 bases not matched to a gene; V was cut back by 4 bases and J by 0 bases. Looked up from germline, CDR1 is SGHDT and CDR2 is YYEEEE. The CDR3 loop reads CASSLDRGMNTEAFF. CDR3 DNA sequence: TGTGCCAGCAGCCTGGACAGGGGGATGAACACTGAAGCTTTCTTT.

This clone is medium-sized within its sample. The chain carries TRBV7-9 and TRBJ2-7, with 9 bases aligning to TRBD1. The CDR3 is made up of 13 amino acids. From germline, CDR1 is SEHNR and CDR2 FQNEAQ (reference sequence). Unmatched junction bases numbered 7, after V lost 4 bases and J lost 9 bases. The CDR3 DNA follows: TGTGCCAGCAGCTATGGGACAGGGAGGCTGCAGTACTTC. Translating gives CASSYGTGRLQYF.

In nucleotides, the CDR3 is TGTGCCAGCAGCTTAGCAAGGCTACCCACAGATACGCAGTATTTT. This translates into CASSLARLPTDTQYF. The chain combines TRBV7-8 with TRBJ2-3; D unclear. CDR1 is SGHVS, CDR2 FQNEAQ, per germline. The CDR3 has 15 amino acids. V shed 0 bases and J shed 2 bases, with 9 bases lying between them.

This chain uses TRBV7-2 with TRBJ2-6; TRBD1 agrees at 7 bases. The CDR3 length is 19 residues. Germline CDR1 is SGHTA and CDR2 is FQGNSA. The J segment lost 0 bases and the V segment lost 3 bases, leaving 11 bases of the junction unmatched. CDR3: CASSFLDRALLSGANVLTF. In nucleotides, the CDR3 is TGTGCCAGCAGCTTCCTAGACAGGGCCCTTCTCTCTGGGGCCAACGTCCTGACTTTC. The full variable domain, completed using reference TRBV7-2 and TRBJ2-6, is GAGVSQSPSNKVTEKGKDVELRCDPISGHTALYWYRQSLGQGLEFLIYFQGNSAPDKSGLPSDRFSAERTGGSVSTLTIQRTQQEDSAVYLCASSFLDRALLSGANVLTFGAGSRLTVL.

This clone was counted only a few times. The chain links TRBV29-1 to TRBJ2-7, with D tentatively TRBD1 (5 bases). The ends were cut back, 0 bases at V and 4 bases at J, with 19 bases in the middle. CDR1 and CDR2 (germline): SQVTM, ANQGSEA. The CDR3 has 16 amino acids. The CDR3 nucleotides read TGCAGCGTTGAAGATCTAGGGGCCGGATCCACTTACGAGCAGTACTTC. It translates to CSVEDLGAGSTYEQYF.

The chain combines TRBV27 with TRBJ2-7; TRBD2 might be the D (6 bases). The CDR3 has 14 residues. V dropped 4 bases and J dropped 3 bases, with 13 bases sitting between them. Germline values: CDR1 MNHEY, CDR2 SMNVEV (reference sequence). The CDR3 nucleotides are TGTGCCAGCAGTTACGGGACTCTCGGCTACGAGCAGTACTTC. Its protein is CASSYGTLGYEQYF.

This chain connects TRBV21-1 to TRBJ2-5; the table's D call, TRBD2, has no DNA check behind it. TRBV21-1 is recorded as a pseudogene. The CDR3 loop spans 17 amino acids. CDR3 in amino acids: CASSNPPSGGVKETQYF. CDR3 DNA: TGTGCCAGCAGCAACCCGCCTAGCGGGGGAGTCAAAGAGACCCAGTACTTC.

V is TRBV13 and J is TRBJ1-3; a weak D match, TRBD1 (6 bases). The CDR3 has 14 residues. Looked up from germline, CDR1 is PRHDT and CDR2 is FYEKMQ (reference sequence). V lost 4 bases and J lost 3, with 10 bases in between. The chain's CDR3 is CASSSETGGNTIYF. The CDR3 DNA reads as TGTGCCAGCAGCTCCGAGACAGGTGGAAACACCATATATTTT. Combining the CDR3 with reference TRBV13 and TRBJ1-3 gives the whole variable domain AAGVIQSPRHLIKEKRETATLKCYPIPRHDTVYWYQQGPGQDPQFLISFYEKMQSDKGSIPDRFSAQQFSDYHSELNMSSLELGDSALYFCASSSETGGNTIYFGEGSWLTVV.

V usage is TRBV4-1 and J usage is TRBJ1-6, with D tentatively TRBD1 (5 bases). The CDR3 has 14 residues. Germline lookup yields CDR1 MGHRA and CDR2 YSYEKL. V gave up 5 bases and J gave up 6 bases, with 11 bases separating them. The CDR3 sequence: CASSGARANSPLHF. The DNA for the CDR3 is TGCGCCAGCAGCGGGGCAAGGGCTAATTCACCCCTCCACTTT.

This clone was picked up one time. The chain employs TRBV30 and TRBJ2-3; 7 nucleotides match TRBD1. The ends lost 4 bases at V and 5 bases at J; junction bases unmatched: 9. Germline V gene data show CDR1 as GTSNPN and CDR2 as SVGIG (reference sequence). The CDR3 is 14 residues long. This CDR3 reads CAWNQQGLRDTQYF. The CDR3 DNA sequence: TGTGCCTGGAACCAACAGGGGTTAAGAGATACGCAGTATTTT.

The rearrangement uses TRBV4-3 and TRBJ1-1, with 10 bases lining up with TRBD1. The V segment lost 0 bases and the J segment 6 bases; nucleotides outside the gene matches: 7. The CDR3 totals 16 residues. CDR1 is LGHNA, CDR2 YSLEER, per germline. CDR3 sequence: CASSQDSGQGKAEAFF. The CDR3 DNA follows: TGCGCCAGCAGCCAAGACTCGGGACAGGGGAAGGCTGAAGCTTTCTTT.

The genes are TRBV14 and TRBJ1-3; a possible D gene is TRBD1 (6 bases). Germline-derived CDR1 and CDR2 are SGHDN and FVKESK. This CDR3 is 16 amino acids long. With 0 bases removed from V and 2 bases from J, the gap between germline ends came to 11 bases. CDR3 amino acids: CASSQDAYRAGNTIYF. The DNA of the CDR3 is TGTGCCAGCAGCCAAGATGCTTACAGGGCTGGAAACACCATATATTTT.

The chain carries TRBV9 and TRBJ2-3; D not resolved. This CDR3 has 15 residues. Germline CDR1 is SGDLS and CDR2 is YYNGEE. Trimming took off 3 bases at V and 4 bases at J, with 15 bases between the two ends. The CDR3: CASSATMTRPDTQYF. The CDR3, as DNA: TGTGCCAGCAGCGCGACGATGACAAGGCCAGATACGCAGTATTTT. Drawing the rest from reference TRBV9 and TRBJ2-3, the complete variable domain is DSGVTQTPKHLITATGQRVTLRCSPRSGDLSVYWYQQSLDQGLQFLIQYYNGEERAKGNILERFSAQQFPDLHSELNLSSLELGDSALYFCASSATMTRPDTQYFGPGTRLTVL.

This chain connects TRBV10-3 to TRBJ2-7; 9 bases are a match to TRBD1. V lost 0 bases and J lost 0; bases outside the gene matches: 3. The CDR3 totals 16 residues. Germline V gene data show CDR1 as ENHRY and CDR2 as SYGVKD. The CDR3 DNA reads TGTGCCATCAGTGAGTCTGGGACAGGGTTCTCCTACGAGCAGTACTTC. As protein: CAISESGTGFSYEQYF.

The V and J genes are TRBV19 and TRBJ2-7; 7 bases match TRBD2. Trimming took 3 bases from V and 5 from J; bases not matched to a gene: 10. CDR1 and CDR2 (germline): LNHDA, SQIVND (reference sequence). This CDR3 comprises 15 residues. CDR3 region: CASSIGGGGSDEQYF. The CDR3 bases are TGTGCCAGTAGTATCGGTGGGGGGGGTAGCGACGAGCAGTACTTC.

Written as DNA, the CDR3 is TGTGCCAGCAGCTCACGGACTAGCGGGGGGGGCACAGATACGCAGTATTTT. This translates into CASSSRTSGGGTDTQYF. This sequence joins TRBV7-9 and TRBJ2-3, with 15 bases identical to TRBD2. CDR3 length: 17 residues. Germline V gene lookup returns CDR1 SEHNR and CDR2 FQNEAQ (reference sequence). J gave up 1 base and V 4 bases, and 3 bases lay outside the gene matches.

J is TRBJ2-2 and V is TRBV10-1; D is unresolved. The CDR3 totals 14 residues. V was trimmed by 10 bases and J by 3 bases, leaving 15 bases between them. Germline V gives CDR1 WNHNN, CDR2 SYGVQD (reference sequence). Here the CDR3 reads CATTANRYTGELFF. In DNA form, the CDR3 reads TGCGCCACCACCGCCAACCGGTACACCGGGGAGCTGTTTTTT.

V gene TRBV27 combines with J gene TRBJ1-2, with D possibly being TRBD1 (6 bases). V shed 5 bases and J shed 8 bases, with 21 bases lying between them. The CDR3 loop spans 15 amino acids. Looked up from germline, CDR1 is MNHEY and CDR2 is SMNVEV (reference sequence). The CDR3 sequence: CASSLAPLPGQGYTF. The CDR3 DNA sequence: TGTGCCAGCAGTCTCGCACCACTACCTGGACAGGGCTACACCTTC.

The chain joins TRBV29-1 to TRBJ1-2, with D perhaps TRBD1 (5 bases). Germline CDR1 SQVTM, CDR2 ANQGSEA. The V and J ends lost 1 base and 2 bases respectively, with 11 bases between them. The CDR3 extends over 14 amino acids. The CDR3 region has the DNA TGCAGCGTTGAAGGATACAGGTCCAACTATGGCTACACCTTC. Its protein is CSVEGYRSNYGYTF.

The chain joins TRBV4-3 to TRBJ1-2, with no clear D. The length of the CDR3 is 15 residues. Germline-derived CDR1 and CDR2 are LGHNA and YSLEER. With 0 bases removed from V and 1 base from J, the gap between germline ends came to 9 bases. The CDR3 nucleotides read TGCGCCAGCAGCCAAGATTTGGGCATTAACTATGGCTACACCTTC. Its translation is CASSQDLGINYGYTF.

The chain combines TRBV7-9 with TRBJ2-7, with 10 nucleotides matching TRBD1. Germline V gives CDR1 SEHNR, CDR2 FQNEAQ (reference sequence). Germline trimming cut 5 bases from V and 5 bases from J; bases unmatched to any gene: 6. The CDR3 has 14 amino acids. CDR3 loop: CASSLGQGSHEQYF. The CDR3 bases are TGTGCCAGCAGCCTGGGACAGGGGTCCCACGAGCAGTACTTC.

The J gene is TRBJ2-5, the V gene TRBV6-1, with 7 bases identical to TRBD1. Trimming cost V 5 bases and J 7 bases; bases outside gene matches: 19. The CDR3 runs to 17 residues. Germline V gene lookup returns CDR1 MNHNS and CDR2 SASEGT. CDR3 protein: CASSKDSGTAAFGTQYF. The CDR3 DNA follows: TGTGCCAGCAGTAAAGATTCCGGGACAGCCGCCTTCGGGACCCAGTACTTC.

This clone was seen only once. This sequence joins TRBV5-1 and TRBJ1-1; no clear D gene. Per the germline V gene, CDR1 is SGHRS and CDR2 is YFSETQ. V shed 0 bases and J shed 6 bases, with 6 bases lying between them. This CDR3 has 12 amino acids. The CDR3: CASSLDGSEAFF. In DNA form, the CDR3 reads TGCGCCAGCAGCTTGGATGGCTCTGAAGCTTTCTTT.

The chain employs TRBV7-6 and TRBJ1-1, with D possibly being TRBD1 (5 bases). This CDR3 contains 12 residues. The V gene's germline CDR1 is SGHVS and CDR2 FNYEAQ. V lost 5 bases and J lost 3, with 7 bases in between. This chain's CDR3 is CASSQGDTEAFF. The CDR3, as DNA: TGTGCCAGCAGCCAGGGAGACACTGAAGCTTTCTTT.